This T cell receptor beta chain appears in the sequencing data of a study of cytomegalovirus exposure and HLA in healthy donors (dated by TCRdb to the late 2010s). At the level of the whole study: A later analysis indicated that the roughly 130 validation repertoires were generated on the platform also employed for the 600 to 750 repertoires of the first cohort. High-throughput TCR immunosequencing, statistical association of individual TCRs with disease status, and machine learning were combined to predict cytomegalovirus infection status. The study aimed to test whether signatures of past pathogen exposure could be identified by cataloging public T cell receptors. Along with the approximately 650-subject first cohort, a separate validation cohort of 120 different subjects was used.

The donors belonged to the validation cohort of around 130 subjects, which was separate from the approximately 610-subject first cohort. Broader findings and caveats from the paper: It was suggested by the authors that the approach could potentially be generalized to other disease states and immunological phenotypes. In the study, around 150 TCR beta chains were listed as associated with cytomegalovirus. A few of the identified cytomegalovirus-associated TCR beta chains were confirmed in vitro to be specific for cytomegalovirus antigens. A later analysis found that TCRs clustered in the first cohort also tended to co-occur in the roughly 120 validation repertoires, with more than 90% of cluster scores above 0. While some public TCRs were present in many individuals, most TCR sequences turned up only very rarely across donors. All 120 or so repertoires were used to score co-occurrence in the validation cohort in a later analysis, because that analysis had no HLA typing for the cohort. Cytomegalovirus status was reported to be diagnosed by the classifier with high specificity and sensitivity in both the original and validation cohorts.

V sheds 6 bases and J sheds 7 bases, leaving 18 bases between their ends. Including cysteine and phenylalanine, the CDR3 has 14 amino acids. Solely the CDR3 DNA is kept, with 42 bases framed from the first base. According to the germline V gene, CDR1 reads KGHSH and CDR2 reads LQKENI. The library was generated by the immunoSEQ multiplex PCR assay. The authors' pipeline ran thus. A statistical classification framework was built to diagnose cytomegalovirus status from the catalog of TCR beta chain sequences. TCRdb limited this immuneACCESS table to in-frame rearrangements with V and J called. A share of clones is missing; checked studies link under half to unresolved V genes, and the rest is unexplained. Clone size and the V and J calls come from that table; the DNA yielded D and trimming. The sample profile shows 110,000 to 150,000 clones; roughly 90% of them were found once. The ten most abundant clones make up roughly 3% of the sample.

Details on this clone: There is no known antigen for this receptor. Base quality data are lacking; no much larger clone is found one base away.

This TCR derives from a man aged 18 to 30 in good health and CMV-seronegative. The sequencing input was PBMCs. In this chain, TRBV18 is recombined with TRBJ1-1; matching of 6 bases hints at TRBD1 as the D gene. In nucleotide form, the sequence is TGTGCCAGCTCCGGGACACAGGGAGCAGGTGAAGCTTTCTTT. Translated, this is CASSGTQGAGEAFF.